A single sample gave rise to the 32 T cell receptor beta chains below, sequenced in a study of T cells in Graves' hyperthyroidism and ophthalmopathy. From RNA transcripts, TCR beta CDR3 regions were amplified. With the HTBI primer set, the TCR CDR3 went through a first round of RT-PCR. TCRdb re-called the multiplex PCR reads with MiXCR, one entry per CDR3 protein. The sample comprises hundreds of thousands of distinct CDR3 sequences, 45% of which are singletons, and approximately 7.2% rests with the top ten. Sequencing input: peripheral blood or thyroid tissue (not recorded which). These TCRs come from an adult man with Graves' disease, either hyperthyroidism or ophthalmopathy (not recorded which).

V gene TRBV7-9 combines with J gene TRBJ1-5; 10 bases map to TRBD1. Trimming took 4 bases from V and 6 from J; bases not matched to a gene: 9. Per germline, CDR1 SEHNR and CDR2 FQNEAQ (reference sequence). The CDR3 spans 16 residues. The CDR3 is CASSYLTGGWGQPQHF. CDR3 nucleotides: TGTGCCAGCAGCTACCTGACAGGGGGCTGGGGTCAGCCCCAGCATTTT.

The V call is TRBV29-1, the J call TRBJ1-6; TRBD1 matches at 9 bases. The CDR3 is made up of 13 amino acids. Trimming took 6 bases from V and 9 from J; bases not matched to a gene: 6. Per germline, CDR1 SQVTM and CDR2 ANQGSEA. CDR3 in DNA: TGCAGCGTCGGGACAGGGTCTACTTCACCCCTCCACTTT. Its translation is CSVGTGSTSPLHF.

CDR3 region: CSARPRDRTSYEQYF. The CDR3 coding sequence is TGCAGTGCCAGGCCCCGGGACCGGACCTCCTACGAGCAGTACTTC. V gene TRBV20-1 combines with J gene TRBJ2-7; D assignment may be TRBD1 or TRBD2 (5 bases each). Trimming took 6 bases from V and 0 from J, leaving 18 bases between them. The CDR3 loop spans 15 amino acids. CDR1 is DFQATT, CDR2 SNEGSKA, per germline (reference sequence).

A few counts support this clonotype. The chain is built from TRBV5-1 and TRBJ1-5; unclear D gene. V lost 0 bases and J lost 0, with 7 bases in between. The CDR3 is 15 residues long. Germline CDR1 and CDR2: SGHRS and YFSETQ. The CDR3 loop is CASSLDVGSNQPQHF. The CDR3 nucleotides are TGCGCCAGCAGCTTGGACGTAGGTAGCAATCAGCCCCAGCATTTT.

The gene calls are TRBV15 and TRBJ2-5; TRBD1 might be the D (6 bases). Deletions cut 0 bases from V and 6 bases from J, with 23 bases between. This CDR3 has 18 amino acids. CDR1 is LNHNV and CDR2 is YYDKDF in the germline V gene (reference sequence). CDR3 loop: CATSRDQVMGAELKTQYF. In DNA form, the CDR3 reads TGTGCCACCAGCAGAGATCAGGTTATGGGGGCCGAACTGAAGACCCAGTACTTC.

V gene TRBV20-1 combines with J gene TRBJ2-7; 16 nucleotides line up with TRBD2. Looked up from germline, CDR1 is DFQATT and CDR2 is SNEGSKA (reference sequence). V lost 6 bases, J lost 4 bases, and 12 bases stayed unmatched. The CDR3 is 17 residues long. The DNA for the CDR3 is TGCAGTGCCCCCCAAGCCGGGACTAGCGGGAGGGTTTACGAGCAGTACTTC. Its translation is CSAPQAGTSGRVYEQYF.

About this clonotype: A much larger clone is a single base away; this may be a read error. The conserved closing phenylalanine or tryptophan is absent in this CDR3, likely reflecting a read error. This chain connects TRBV29-1 to TRBJ1-1; no definite D call. Looked up from germline, CDR1 is SQVTM and CDR2 is ANQGSEA. This CDR3 region has 12 residues. V lost 6 bases to trimming and J lost 0 bases, with 8 bases between them. CDR3 protein: CSVSRLNTEAFL. Written as DNA, the CDR3 is TGCAGCGTGAGCCGGTTGAACACTGAAGCTTTCCTT.

At least ten counts were recorded for this clonotype. The gene calls are TRBV6-1 and TRBJ2-6, with D perhaps matching TRBD1 (5 bases). V was cut by 6 bases and J by 3 bases, with 12 bases left in between. The CDR3 contains 15 residues. Germline lookup yields CDR1 MNHNS and CDR2 SASEGT. As DNA, the CDR3 is TGTGCCAGCAGCCCACCCAGGGATGGGGCCAACGTCCTGACTTTC. It is translated as CASSPPRDGANVLTF.

A note on this clonotype: No conserved phenylalanine or tryptophan ends this CDR3, so it is likely a read error. The rearrangement links TRBV25-1 to TRBJ2-7, with TRBD2 as a possible D gene (6 bases). V was cut by 7 bases and J by 4 bases, with 20 bases left in between. Germline V gene sequence: CDR1 MGHDK, CDR2 SYGVNS. This CDR3 region has 15 residues. DNA of the CDR3: TGTGCCAGCAACCATACGGACGTAGCGGAGTACGAGCAGTACTAC. Translated: CASNHTDVAEYEQYY.

This clonotype has only a few counts. The chain combines TRBV20-1 with TRBJ2-5, with D perhaps matching TRBD2 (6 bases). The CDR3 runs to 12 residues. Trimming cost V 5 bases and J 10 bases, with 17 bases left between them. The V gene's germline CDR1 is DFQATT and CDR2 SNEGSKA (reference sequence). CDR3 sequence reads: CSAQSSGVLQYF. For the CDR3, the DNA is TGCAGTGCTCAAAGCTCGGGGGTTCTCCAGTACTTC.

V and J are TRBV19 and TRBJ1-1; weak D call: TRBD1 (5 bases). The CDR3 length is 15 residues. V was trimmed by 3 bases and J by 10 bases, leaving 21 bases between them. Per the germline V gene, CDR1 is LNHDA and CDR2 is SQIVND (reference sequence). The CDR3 reads CASSIQGGTALGAFF. The CDR3 DNA reads TGTGCCAGTAGTATCCAAGGAGGGACTGCCCTTGGAGCTTTCTTT.

The chain carries TRBV7-2 and TRBJ2-7, with unresolved D. The J call may be mistaken, given a closer DNA end match to TRBJ2-5. The CDR3 sequence is 14 residues long. Germline lookup yields CDR1 SGHTA and CDR2 FQGNSA. Here the CDR3 reads CAWTGGALQETQYF. The CDR3 DNA is TGTGCCTGGACGGGTGGAGCCCTACAAGAGACCCAGTACTTC.

This clonotype was seen only a few times. The chain carries TRBV25-1 and TRBJ1-1; tentatively, D is TRBD1 (5 bases). CDR1 and CDR2 from the germline V gene are MGHDK and SYGVNS. V dropped 6 bases and J dropped 3 bases, with 11 bases sitting between them. The CDR3 runs 13 residues. CDR3 DNA: TGTGCCAGCAGAGATTGGGGGGACACTGAAGCTTTCTTT. Amino acid sequence: CASRDWGDTEAFF.

The chain uses TRBV25-1 and TRBJ1-1; 8 bases line up with TRBD1. Trimming removed 6 bases from V and 9 bases from J; junction bases left unmatched: 12. The CDR3 has 14 amino acids. The germline CDR1 and CDR2 sequences are MGHDK and SYGVNS. The CDR3, as DNA: TGTGCCAGCAGCTCACGGCCCGGACAGGGTAAAGCTTTCTTT. It yields the protein CASSSRPGQGKAFF.

This clonotype was seen many times. The chain has TRBV10-3 and TRBJ2-5; D may be TRBD1 or TRBD2 (5 bases each). The CDR3 spans 13 residues. CDR1 and CDR2 from the germline V gene are ENHRY and SYGVKD. V shed 5 bases and J shed 1 base, with 8 bases lying between them. The CDR3: CAISRDPQETQYF. In DNA, the CDR3 is TGTGCCATCAGTCGGGACCCCCAAGAGACCCAGTACTTC.

Many counts were recorded for this clonotype. The chain carries TRBV5-1 and TRBJ1-2, with no clear D. From germline, CDR1 is SGHRS and CDR2 YFSETQ. CDR3 length equals 13 residues. The germline V and J ends were trimmed by 0 bases and 5 bases, with 8 bases remaining between them. The chain's CDR3 is CASSLEAVYGYTF. The CDR3 nucleotides read TGCGCCAGCAGCTTGGAGGCAGTTTATGGCTACACCTTC.

This clonotype was counted a few times. The chain carries TRBV6-5 and TRBJ1-1; D call uncertain. Trimming took 0 bases from V and 2 from J, leaving 10 bases between them. The CDR3 totals 15 residues. Per germline, CDR1 MNHEY and CDR2 SVGAGI. CDR3: CASSYSNGVNTEAFF. CDR3 in DNA: TGTGCCAGCAGTTACTCGAACGGGGTAAACACTGAAGCTTTCTTT.

This clonotype appeared a few times. The rearrangement links TRBV20-1 to TRBJ2-7; D gene uncertain. Germline loops: CDR1 DFQATT, CDR2 SNEGSKA (reference sequence). Trimming shortened V by 8 bases and J by 0 bases, and 11 bases separated the two germline ends. This CDR3 comprises 12 residues. CDR3 residues: CSTRPNSYEQYF. The CDR3 DNA reads TGCAGTACCAGGCCCAACTCCTACGAGCAGTACTTC.

This chain uses TRBV6-4 with TRBJ2-7; TRBD2 aligns across 10 bases. The CDR3 covers 16 residues. Trimming removed 5 bases from V and 0 bases from J; junction bases left unmatched: 7. Germline loops: CDR1 MRHNA, CDR2 SNTAGT. Here the CDR3 DNA reads TGTGCCAGCAGTTACAGGACTAGCGGAAGCTCCTACGAGCAGTACTTC. Amino acids: CASSYRTSGSSYEQYF.

This clonotype was seen at least ten times. This chain joins TRBV25-1 and TRBJ2-5, with D tentatively TRBD2 (6 bases). Germline values: CDR1 MGHDK, CDR2 SYGVNS. The V and J ends lost 1 base and 4 bases respectively, with 7 bases between them. This CDR3 is built from 13 residues. The CDR3 loop is CASSEWGGETQYF. The CDR3 DNA sequence: TGTGCCAGCAGTGAATGGGGAGGAGAGACCCAGTACTTC.

The chain links TRBV20-1 to TRBJ1-1; 8 nucleotides line up with TRBD1. Germline loops: CDR1 DFQATT, CDR2 SNEGSKA (reference sequence). With 5 bases clipped from V and 0 bases from J, the junction kept 5 bases outside the gene matches. CDR3 length: 14 amino acids. In nucleotides, the CDR3 is TGCAGTGCTGGACAGGGAAGTATGAACACTGAAGCTTTCTTT. It yields the protein CSAGQGSMNTEAFF.

The chain uses TRBV20-1 and TRBJ1-3; tentative D call: TRBD1 (5 bases). The CDR3 runs to 14 residues. Germline loops: CDR1 DFQATT, CDR2 SNEGSKA (reference sequence). V was pared by 4 bases and J by 5 bases, with 15 bases between. The CDR3 region is CSATHRGPRNTIYF. CDR3 nucleotides: TGCAGTGCTACTCACCGGGGCCCTAGAAACACCATATATTTT.

This clonotype appeared a few times. The V gene is TRBV12-3 or TRBV12-4, the J gene TRBJ1-1; the D gene is possibly TRBD1 (6 bases). V dropped 4 bases and J dropped 4 bases, with 16 bases sitting between them. This CDR3 spans 15 amino acids. The DNA for the CDR3 is TGTGCCAGCAGTTATGGACAGCGGCTTAGCACTGAAGCTTTCTTT. As protein: CASSYGQRLSTEAFF.

This clonotype was observed a handful of times. The chain uses TRBV5-5 and TRBJ1-5, with D unresolved. Germline values: CDR1 SGHKS, CDR2 YYEKEE (reference sequence). V was clipped by 6 bases and J by 7 bases, with 14 bases between them. The CDR3 extends over 13 amino acids. The CDR3 sequence is CASTEGVDQPQHF. In DNA form, the CDR3 reads TGTGCCAGCACTGAGGGAGTGGACCAGCCCCAGCATTTT.

This clonotype was seen more than once but under ten times. The rearrangement joins TRBV7-2 to TRBJ1-1; 9 bases agree with TRBD1. Germline V gene data show CDR1 as SGHTA and CDR2 as FQGNSA. The CDR3 length is 15 residues. After removal of 6 bases from V and 1 base from J, the junction contained 6 bases not matched to a gene. The CDR3 DNA reads TGTGCCAGCAGGGGACCGGGACAGGGGAACACTGAAGCTTTCTTT. It translates to CASRGPGQGNTEAFF.

The chain carries TRBV10-3 and TRBJ2-6; D uncertain. V shed 6 bases and J shed 9 bases, with 6 bases lying between them. The CDR3 sequence is 11 residues long. Germline V gene sequence: CDR1 ENHRY, CDR2 SYGVKD. CDR3 bases: TGTGCCATCAGAGTAGTCAACGTCCTGACTTTC. Residues: CAIRVVNVLTF.

This clonotype was seen just once. The chain has TRBV7-2 and TRBJ2-7; either TRBD1 or TRBD2 may fit D (5 bases each). The CDR3 has 17 residues. The V and J ends lost 5 bases and 7 bases respectively, with 27 bases between them. Germline V gene sequence: CDR1 SGHTA, CDR2 FQGNSA. This CDR3 reads CASSPYNDGADSGEQYF. CDR3 bases: TGTGCCAGCAGCCCTTACAACGACGGGGCAGACTCCGGGGAGCAGTACTTC. Full variable domain (outside the CDR3, taken from reference TRBV7-2 and TRBJ2-7): GAGVSQSPSNKVTEKGKDVELRCDPISGHTALYWYRQSLGQGLEFLIYFQGNSAPDKSGLPSDRFSAERTGGSVSTLTIQRTQQEDSAVYLCASSPYNDGADSGEQYFGPGTRLTVT.

This clonotype was counted between two and nine times. This chain joins TRBV19 and TRBJ1-1; 7 nucleotides match TRBD1. Germline loops: CDR1 LNHDA, CDR2 SQIVND (reference sequence). The length of the CDR3 is 12 residues. The J segment lost 9 bases and the V segment lost 7 bases, leaving 8 bases of the junction unmatched. The CDR3 loop is CASKVLQGKAFF. DNA for the CDR3: TGTGCCAGTAAGGTCCTACAGGGGAAAGCTTTCTTT.

The V gene is TRBV7-9, the J gene TRBJ2-7; D not resolved. CDR3 length: 15 residues. CDR1 is SEHNR, CDR2 FQNEAQ, per germline (reference sequence). V was clipped by 5 bases and J by 4 bases, with 18 bases between them. CDR3 in amino acids: CASSARPAGPYEQYF. CDR3 bases: TGTGCCAGCAGCGCCCGCCCCGCAGGTCCTTACGAGCAGTACTTC.

This clonotype was found a few times. The chain joins TRBV20-1 to TRBJ2-3, with D maybe TRBD2 (5 bases). The CDR3 covers 15 residues. Germline CDR1 DFQATT, CDR2 SNEGSKA (reference sequence). V lost 5 bases and J 1 base, leaving 16 bases between the germline ends. CDR3 in amino acids: CSAPGRMRGTDTQYF. CDR3 sequence (DNA): TGCAGTGCTCCCGGACGGATGAGGGGCACAGATACGCAGTATTTT.

The V call is TRBV2, the J call TRBJ1-4; TRBD1 matches 9 bases. Germline lookup yields CDR1 SNHLY and CDR2 FYNNEI. This CDR3 region has 15 residues. Trimming at V came to 2 bases and at J to 6 bases, leaving 4 bases not matched to a gene. The chain's CDR3 is CASSERDRVDEKLFF. CDR3 bases: TGTGCCAGCAGTGAAAGGGACAGGGTAGATGAAAAACTGTTTTTT.

The chain uses TRBV6-5 and TRBJ2-7; TRBD1 is a possible D gene (5 bases). The V gene lost 7 bases and the J gene lost 3 bases, with 16 bases spanning the gap. Germline CDR1 reads MNHEY; CDR2 reads SVGAGI. CDR3 length: 14 amino acids. Here the CDR3 DNA reads TGTGCCAGCAAAGCACAGGTTGTGGGCTACGAGCAGTACTTC. It is translated as CASKAQVVGYEQYF.